This T cell receptor beta chain was identified in a study of Ad26.COV2.S vaccination and SARS-CoV-2 variants. The study's findings and limits: The placebo group had lower spike-specific TCR breadth than the vaccine recipients did. The authors reported substantial breadth in spike-specific CD8+ and CD4+ T cell responses after vaccination.

As to treatment: some 19 received Ad26.COV2.S at low or high dose, single or two shots; about 5 received placebo; per-sample allocation not given. Specimen acquisition occurred on day 63 following the initial vaccine or placebo injection. The sample came from a Boston adult aged 18-55 years. Only a few counts were recorded for this clone. What it binds is not known. Clones were read by immunoSEQ multiplex PCR, and TCRdb kept only the in-frame ones, dropping some. Of over 400,000 clones in the sample, 92% were seen once. Per germline, CDR1 SGHRS and CDR2 YFSETQ. The CDR3 sequence is 13 residues long. V was trimmed by 6 bases and J by 4 bases, leaving 13 bases between them.

This sequence was found in a person between 18 and 60 years old who received the Ad26.COV2.S COVID-19 vaccine or a placebo. This specimen consisted of peripheral blood, obtained in a trial of Ad26.COV2.S vaccine versus placebo. The J gene is TRBJ1-1, the V gene TRBV5-1, with a tentative D call TRBD1 (6 bases). The DNA for the CDR3 is TGCGCCAGCAAACAGGGTGTAGTCACTGAAGCTTTCTTT. The encoded protein is CASKQGVVTEAFF.